Following are 16 T cell receptor beta chains from one sample sequenced in a study of blood T cell repertoires in COVID-19. The data were produced by immunoSEQ multiplex PCR, yet TCRdb's version contains in-frame clones alone and is incomplete. The sample has tens of thousands of clones; 86% are singletons. What was sequenced was peripheral blood. These receptors all come from a man between 65 and 85 years old with active or convalescent COVID-19.

The gene calls are TRBV18 and TRBJ2-7; the match to TRBD1 covers 7 bases. CDR3 length: 13 amino acids. CDR1 KGHSH and CDR2 LQKENI come from the germline V gene. V was clipped by 6 bases and J by 5 bases; unmatched bases: 7. CDR3 bases: TGTGCCAGCTCCCTCGACAGGGTCAACGAGCAGTACTTC. Its protein is CASSLDRVNEQYF.

CDR3 sequence reads: CASSLDSGRAGEQFF. The CDR3 DNA reads TGCGCCAGCAGCTTGGATAGCGGGAGGGCTGGTGAGCAGTTCTTC. J is TRBJ2-1 and V is TRBV5-1; 11 bases match TRBD2. J was trimmed by 9 bases and V by 0 bases; bases with no gene match: 5. The CDR3 length is 15 residues. Germline values: CDR1 SGHRS, CDR2 YFSETQ.

V usage is TRBV6-2 or TRBV6-3 and J usage is TRBJ2-5, with TRBD2 as a possible D gene (6 bases). V dropped 2 bases and J dropped 2 bases, with 9 bases sitting between them. The length of the CDR3 is 14 residues. From germline, CDR1 is MNHEY and CDR2 SVGEGT. DNA for the CDR3: TGTGCCAGCAGTTACCCTAGCGAACAAGAGACCCAGTACTTC. Translated, it gives CASSYPSEQETQYF.

This clone has only a few counts. This rearrangement joins TRBV5-1 to TRBJ2-1; D is perhaps TRBD2 (6 bases). CDR3 length: 16 residues. V shed 1 base and J shed 2 bases, with 13 bases lying between them. The germline V gene encodes CDR1 SGHRS and CDR2 YFSETQ. The CDR3 loop is CASSLSVAGTYNEQFF. CDR3 nucleotides: TGCGCCAGCAGCTTGTCGGTGGCGGGAACCTACAATGAGCAGTTCTTC.

The gene calls are TRBV7-9 and TRBJ2-7; 9 bases are shared with TRBD1. There are 15 residues in the CDR3. The V and J ends lost 6 bases and 1 base, in that order; junction bases with no gene match: 7. Germline V lookup: CDR1 SEHNR, CDR2 FQNEAQ (reference sequence). The DNA of the CDR3 is TGTGCCAGCAGTTCACCGGGACAGGGTTCCTACGAGCAGTACTTC. Residues: CASSSPGQGSYEQYF.

The genes are TRBV2 and TRBJ1-5; D remains unclear. V was pared by 9 bases and J by 1 base, with 7 bases between. The CDR3 has 12 amino acids. Germline CDR1 reads SNHLY; CDR2 reads FYNNEI. The CDR3 loop reads CASRQSNQPQHF. The CDR3 nucleotides are TGTGCCAGTAGACAAAGCAATCAGCCCCAGCATTTT. The whole variable domain, filled in from reference TRBV2 and TRBJ1-5, reads EPEVTQTPSHQVTQMGQEVILRCVPISNHLYFYWYRQILGQKVEFLVSFYNNEISEKSEIFDDQFSVERPDGSNFTLKIRSTKLEDSAMYFCASRQSNQPQHFGDGTRLSIL.

The V call is TRBV6-5, the J call TRBJ2-7; the match to TRBD1 covers 10 bases. The CDR3 covers 15 residues. Trimming at V came to 6 bases and at J to 9 bases, leaving 14 bases not matched to a gene. In germline, CDR1 is MNHEY, CDR2 SVGAGI. The CDR3: CASSLIAGQGSTQYF. DNA for the CDR3: TGTGCCAGCAGCCTCATTGCGGGACAGGGGTCCACGCAGTACTTC.

The chain is built from TRBV2 and TRBJ2-3, with a weak D call TRBD2 (5 bases). The V and J ends lost 6 bases and 6 bases respectively, with 10 bases between them. CDR3 size: 12 residues. Germline V lookup: CDR1 SNHLY, CDR2 FYNNEI. The CDR3 nucleotides are TGTGCCAGCAGGGATCAGCGGGATACGCAGTATTTT. Its translation is CASRDQRDTQYF. Full variable domain (rest looked up from reference TRBV2 and TRBJ2-3): EPEVTQTPSHQVTQMGQEVILRCVPISNHLYFYWYRQILGQKVEFLVSFYNNEISEKSEIFDDQFSVERPDGSNFTLKIRSTKLEDSAMYFCASRDQRDTQYFGPGTRLTVL.

The chain employs TRBV25-1 and TRBJ1-1; D ambiguous. With 7 bases removed from V and 5 bases from J, the gap between germline ends came to 11 bases. Germline CDR1 is MGHDK and CDR2 is SYGVNS. This CDR3 is 12 amino acids long. CDR3 amino acids: CASTFAGTEAFF. For the CDR3, the DNA is TGTGCCAGCACCTTCGCCGGGACTGAAGCTTTCTTT.

The rearrangement uses TRBV6-5 and TRBJ1-1, with D unclear. The CDR3 extends over 15 amino acids. V lost 3 bases and J lost 5, with 16 bases in between. CDR1 MNHEY and CDR2 SVGAGI come from the germline V gene. The CDR3 spells CASSYSLWGGTEAFF. The CDR3 region has the DNA TGTGCCAGCAGTTATTCCCTGTGGGGAGGTACTGAAGCTTTCTTT.

This clone was found a few times. In nucleotides, the CDR3 is TGTGCCAGCAGCCCGGGACTAGCGGGAGTGTACGAGCAGTACTTC. This gives the protein CASSPGLAGVYEQYF. The V gene is TRBV3-1 (or the pseudogene TRBV3-2), the J gene TRBJ2-7; TRBD2 matches at 14 bases. Losses at the gene ends were 4 bases for V and 4 bases for J; bases not matched to a gene: 3. The CDR3 covers 15 residues. Germline loops: CDR1 LGHDT, CDR2 YNNKEL (reference sequence).

The rearrangement links TRBV5-5 to TRBJ2-1; TRBD1 is a possible D gene (6 bases). The CDR3 totals 14 residues. The V and J ends lost 6 bases and 5 bases respectively, with 15 bases between them. Germline lookup yields CDR1 SGHKS and CDR2 YYEKEE (reference sequence). The CDR3 DNA reads TGTGCCAGCATCAAGACCGGGACAAACAATGAGCAGTTCTTC. Translation gives CASIKTGTNNEQFF.

This rearrangement joins TRBV5-1 to TRBJ2-5; TRBD1 matches at 11 bases. This CDR3 has 14 residues. The V and J ends lost 4 bases and 3 bases, in that order; junction bases with no gene match: 2. Germline-derived CDR1 and CDR2 are SGHRS and YFSETQ. This chain's CDR3 is CASSVGQGEETQYF. CDR3 in DNA: TGCGCCAGCAGCGTGGGACAGGGGGAAGAGACCCAGTACTTC. Full variable domain (rest looked up from reference TRBV5-1 and TRBJ2-5): KAGVTQTPRYLIKTRGQQVTLSCSPISGHRSVSWYQQTPGQGLQFLFEYFSETQRNKGNFPGRFSGRQFSNSRSEMNVSTLELGDSALYLCASSVGQGEETQYFGPGTRLLVL.

The CDR3 here is CASSLTSSNQPQHF. DNA for the CDR3: TGTGCCAGCAGTCTTACTAGTAGCAATCAGCCCCAGCATTTT. This rearrangement joins TRBV6-6 to TRBJ1-5, with no clear D. CDR1 is MNHNY and CDR2 is SVGAGI in the germline V gene (reference sequence). The V gene lost 5 bases and the J gene lost 0 bases, with 8 bases spanning the gap. The CDR3 extends over 14 amino acids.

This clone was counted only a few times. The chain has TRBV7-3 and TRBJ2-1; no reliable D call. The germline V and J ends were trimmed by 5 bases and 8 bases, with 13 bases remaining between them. This CDR3 spans 13 amino acids. Looked up from germline, CDR1 is SGHTA and CDR2 is FQGTGA. The CDR3: CASSRTYSDEQFF. For the CDR3, the DNA is TGTGCCAGCAGCCGCACCTATAGTGATGAGCAGTTCTTC.

The chain uses TRBV5-1 and TRBJ2-7; 7 bases are a match to TRBD1. The CDR3 loop spans 14 amino acids. The germline gives CDR1 SGHRS, CDR2 YFSETQ. Unmatched junction bases numbered 8, after V lost 4 bases and J lost 4 bases. The CDR3 bases are TGCGCCAGCAGCGCACCGGGACAGATATACGAGCAGTACTTC. This translates into CASSAPGQIYEQYF.